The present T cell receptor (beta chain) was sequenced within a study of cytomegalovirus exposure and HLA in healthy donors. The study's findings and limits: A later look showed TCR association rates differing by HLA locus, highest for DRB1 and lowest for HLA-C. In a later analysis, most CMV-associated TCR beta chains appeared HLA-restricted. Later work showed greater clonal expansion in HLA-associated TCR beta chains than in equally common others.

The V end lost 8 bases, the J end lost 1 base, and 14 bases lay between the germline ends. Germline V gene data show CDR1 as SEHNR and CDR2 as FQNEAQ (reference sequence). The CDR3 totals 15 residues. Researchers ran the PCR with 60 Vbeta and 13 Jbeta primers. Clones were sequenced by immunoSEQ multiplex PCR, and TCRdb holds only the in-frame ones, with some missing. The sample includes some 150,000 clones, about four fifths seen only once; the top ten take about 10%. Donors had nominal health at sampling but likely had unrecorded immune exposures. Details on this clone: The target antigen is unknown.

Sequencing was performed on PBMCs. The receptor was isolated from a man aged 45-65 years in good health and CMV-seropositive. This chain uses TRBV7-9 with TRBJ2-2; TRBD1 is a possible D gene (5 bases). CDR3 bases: TGTGCCAGCGGTCGGACACTACTGAACACCGGGGAGCTGTTTTTT. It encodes CASGRTLLNTGELFF.